The clone carrying this TCR beta chain has only a few counts. Its cognate antigen is unknown. Primers included in the PCR were 60 Vbeta and 13 Jbeta primers. TCRdb keeps only in-frame clones here, not all; method: immunoSEQ multiplex PCR. The table shows about 130,000 clones, with about three quarters occurring only once. This sample stems from a study of cytomegalovirus exposure and HLA in healthy donors. The donors comprised healthy bone marrow donors. Study results and limitations: CMV serostatus was the only recorded immune exposure for donors. The study listed under 200 cytomegalovirus-associated TCR beta chains.

The receptor was derived from a human donor in good health. Sequencing was carried out using PBMCs.

In nucleotides, the CDR3 is TGTGCCAGCCGACGGACACCAAACACCGGGGAGCTGTTTTTT. Translating it yields CASRRTPNTGELFF. The rearrangement uses TRBV6-1 and TRBJ2-2; D is perhaps TRBD1 (5 bases). Germline CDR1 is MNHNS and CDR2 is SASEGT. V lost 8 bases and J lost 2, with 12 bases in between. This CDR3 region has 14 residues.